This T cell receptor beta chain is drawn from a study of cytomegalovirus exposure and HLA in healthy donors. The PCR used 60 Vbeta and 13 Jbeta primers. Clones were sequenced by immunoSEQ multiplex PCR, and TCRdb holds only the in-frame ones, with some missing. The sample has around 100,000 clones; about 78% are singletons. CDR1 SNHLY and CDR2 FYNNEI come from the germline V gene. The CDR3 runs 12 residues. Trimming took 7 bases from V and 2 from J, leaving 9 bases between them. Whole-study results and caveats: Reports indicated that the classifier achieved high specificity and sensitivity in diagnosing cytomegalovirus status. Segments of the TCR beta V type were, in most cases, productive about 90% or about 30% of the time in an earlier analysis. Later, TCR association rates were found to vary by HLA locus, highest for DRB1 and lowest for HLA-C.

In the case of this clone: Its antigen is unidentified.

This rearrangement joins TRBV2 to TRBJ2-7; no firm D call. The sample comprised PBMCs. This TCR came from a woman aged 40 to 50 in good health and CMV-seropositive. Written as DNA, the CDR3 is TGTGCCAGCAAGTTCGAGCCCTACGAGCAGTACTTC. It yields the protein CASKFEPYEQYF.